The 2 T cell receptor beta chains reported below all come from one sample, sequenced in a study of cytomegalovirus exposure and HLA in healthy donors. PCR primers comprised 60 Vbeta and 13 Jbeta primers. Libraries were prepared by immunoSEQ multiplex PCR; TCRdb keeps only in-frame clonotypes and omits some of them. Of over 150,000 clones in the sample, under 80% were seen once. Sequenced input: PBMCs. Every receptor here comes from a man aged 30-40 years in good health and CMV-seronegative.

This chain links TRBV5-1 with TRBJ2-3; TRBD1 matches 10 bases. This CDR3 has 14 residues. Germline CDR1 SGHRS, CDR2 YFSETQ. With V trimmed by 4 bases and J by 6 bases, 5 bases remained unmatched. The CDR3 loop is CASSQGQGRDTQYF. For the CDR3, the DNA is TGCGCCAGCAGCCAGGGACAGGGGAGGGATACGCAGTATTTT.

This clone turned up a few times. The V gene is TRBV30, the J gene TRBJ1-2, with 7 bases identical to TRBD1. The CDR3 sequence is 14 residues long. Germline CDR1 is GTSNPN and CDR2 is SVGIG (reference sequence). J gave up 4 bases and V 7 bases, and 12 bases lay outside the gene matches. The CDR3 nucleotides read TGTGCCTCGACACAGGGGATTCCTTTCTATGGCTACACCTTC. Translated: CASTQGIPFYGYTF.